Detailed here is one TCR beta chain. The target antigen is unknown. The data originate from a study of T cells in narcolepsy. About the study: Healthy controls were enrolled alongside patients with narcolepsy type 1 or type 2.

V shed 7 bases and J 2 bases; nucleotides not matched to a gene: 8. CDR3 length: 14 residues. CDR1 is SGHRS and CDR2 is YFSETQ in the germline V gene. Clones were read by immunoSEQ multiplex PCR, and TCRdb kept only the in-frame ones, dropping some. The table lists roughly 23,000 clones, 70% to 90% of them singletons, with around 3.9% in the top ten. General study findings and limits: Reportedly, autoreactive clonotypes were serially detected in patients' blood but not controls'. Autoreactive HCRT-specific and TRIB2-specific clonotypes were marked in same-patient CSF-versus-blood CD4+ comparisons.

This chain links TRBV5-1 with TRBJ2-7; 8 bases line up with TRBD1. This sequence originates from a human donor in good health. Source material: memory (CD45RA-) CD4+ T cells from blood. CDR3 DNA sequence: TGCGCCAGCGGTAGGGGGACAGGAACCTACGAGCAGTACTTC. Protein: CASGRGTGTYEQYF.